The rows below give T cell receptor beta chains drawn from one sample of a study of identifying expanded T cells in peripheral blood. Libraries were prepared by immunoSEQ multiplex PCR; TCRdb keeps only in-frame clonotypes and omits some of them. The sample lists tens of thousands of clones; around 89% were seen once. Sequencing input: blood. These receptors originate from a person aged 18-69 years in good health. Each CDR3 is given with its conserved first and last residue. A D gene is named only where the DNA matches it firmly. Expanded clones get a size class; other rows say once, few or many, or leave the size out.

>.|TRBV21-1|TRBJ2-7|.
CASSGGGTSYEQYF
TGTGCCAGCAGCGGTGGGGGGACCTCCTACGAGCAGTACTTC
>.|TRBV28|TRBJ2-7|TRBD1
CASSSPGQGAHEQYF
TGTGCCAGCAGCTCTCCGGGACAGGGGGCCCACGAGCAGTACTTC
>.|TRBV4-1|TRBJ1-6|.
CASSQVYFGYNSPLHF
TGCGCCAGCAGCCAAGTCTATTTCGGCTATAATTCACCCCTCCACTTT
>.|TRBV6-1|TRBJ2-1|.
CASSEVGPDEQFF
TGTGCCAGCAGTGAAGTGGGCCCCGATGAGCAGTTCTTC
>.|TRBV5-1|TRBJ2-3|.
CASSPYRTDTQYF
TGCGCCAGCAGCCCCTACCGCACAGATACGCAGTATTTT
>.|TRBV6-5|TRBJ2-7|.
CASARGKVHEQYF
TGTGCCAGCGCCCGCGGGAAAGTCCACGAGCAGTACTTC
>.|TRBV4-1|TRBJ2-3|.
CASSPRFGDTQYF
TGCGCCAGCAGCCCCCGTTTCGGGGATACGCAGTATTTT
>.|TRBV15|TRBJ1-2|.
CATSREGFHYGYTF
TGTGCCACCAGCAGAGAAGGGTTTCACTATGGCTACACCTTC
>once|TRBV6-5|TRBJ1-2|.
CASSEDANYGYTF
TGTGCCAGCAGTGAAGACGCTAACTATGGCTACACCTTC
>.|TRBV29-1|TRBJ2-7|.
CSVLTDSGHEQYF
TGCAGCGTTCTTACCGATAGTGGTCACGAGCAGTACTTC
>.|TRBV7-9|TRBJ2-4|TRBD1
CASSSEDLQGWNIQYF
TGTGCCAGCAGCTCCGAAGACCTACAGGGGTGGAACATTCAGTACTTC
>once|TRBV30|TRBJ1-5|.
CAWSRDGSRPQHF
TGTGCCTGGAGCCGGGACGGTAGTAGGCCCCAGCATTTT